This T cell receptor (beta chain) was recorded in a study of identical twins. From the 5' RACE reads, TCRdb called clonotypes with MiXCR, one entry per CDR3 protein. This table holds 450,000 or so distinct CDR3 sequences, over 11% found once. This clonotype occurred a few times. The CDR3 totals 16 residues. V shed 0 bases, J shed 3 bases, and the junction held 3 bases outside the gene matches. The sample was also reused in another study, on yellow fever vaccine responses in identical twins.

The rearrangement links TRBV23-1 to TRBJ2-3, with TRBD2 matching over 10 bases. TRBV23-1 is an open reading frame, and its role is uncertain. The sample taken for sequencing was CD4+ T cells sorted from blood. The sequence was collected from a woman aged 18-35 years in good health. The CDR3, as DNA: TGCGCCAGCAGTCAATCTGCAGCGGGAGGGACAGATACGCAGTATTTT. Translated: CASSQSAAGGTDTQYF.